Sequencing of this TCR beta chain was carried out in a study of regulatory T cells in long-lasting Graves disease. This clonotype has more than one count but fewer than ten. Sample time point: newly diagnosed GD, antithyroid drugs for less than 3 months. After RNA was extracted from PBMCs, the TCR library was made from it. CDR3 length equals 13 residues. Trimming cost V 2 bases and J 6 bases, with 7 bases left between them. CDR1 is SGHAT and CDR2 is FQNNGV in the germline V gene. Sequencing libraries for TCR beta were prepared with iRepertoire HTBI primers and Arm-PCR of CDR3 regions. TCRdb itself ran the multiplex PCR reads through MiXCR, one entry per CDR3 protein. The sample gives about 420,000 distinct CDR3 sequences, less than 20% of which show up once; about 25% is in the top ten. The sample also formed part of further work on T cells in Graves' hyperthyroidism and ophthalmopathy.

This receptor was taken from a woman aged 18-29 years with Graves disease. The chain uses TRBV11-2 and TRBJ2-2, with D hard to call. This sample comprised peripheral blood mononuclear cells (PBMCs), obtained at new diagnosis, from a patient treated with antithyroid drugs. CDR3 in amino acids: CASSLISSGELFF. CDR3 bases: TGTGCCAGCAGCTTAATTTCGTCCGGGGAGCTGTTTTTT.